A single sample is the source of the 10 T cell receptor beta chains below, sequenced in a study of blood T cell repertoires in COVID-19. TCRdb's table, derived via immunoSEQ multiplex PCR, lists solely in-frame clones and lacks some. The table has 150,000 to 200,000 clones, roughly 86% seen once. The sample consisted of peripheral blood. Every receptor here comes from a man between 18 and 35 years old with acute or convalescent COVID-19.

A remark on this clone: The sample has other DNA sequences that encode this CDR3 too. This sequence joins TRBV19 and TRBJ2-1, with TRBD2 identical over 7 bases. CDR1 and CDR2 (germline): LNHDA, SQIVND (reference sequence). This CDR3 region has 15 residues. Trimming removed 3 bases from V and 2 bases from J; junction bases left unmatched: 4. CDR3: CASSIGGGPYNEQFF. In nucleotides, the CDR3 is TGTGCCAGTAGTATCGGCGGGGGTCCCTACAATGAGCAGTTCTTC.

J is TRBJ1-2 and V is TRBV7-2; unclear D gene. Germline CDR1 is SGHTA and CDR2 is FQGNSA. The V end was cut by 5 bases, the J end by 4 bases, with 8 bases between. The CDR3 loop spans 12 amino acids. The CDR3 loop reads CASSPRPYGYTF. The CDR3 DNA is TGTGCCAGCAGCCCCAGGCCCTATGGCTACACCTTC.

The rearrangement joins TRBV6-5 to TRBJ2-5; the D gene is possibly TRBD1 (6 bases). Per the germline V gene, CDR1 is MNHEY and CDR2 is SVGAGI. The germline V and J ends were trimmed by 4 bases and 5 bases, with 14 bases remaining between them. CDR3 length equals 14 residues. CDR3 coding DNA: TGTGCCAGCAGTTCAACAGGGCGGTGGGAGACCCAGTACTTC. Its translation: CASSSTGRWETQYF.

CDR3 nucleotide sequence: TGTGCCAGTAGCCCCGGACAGGGGCCTAACTATGGCTACACCTTC. Amino acid sequence: CASSPGQGPNYGYTF. V and J are TRBV19 and TRBJ1-2, with TRBD1 identical over 9 bases. From germline, CDR1 is LNHDA and CDR2 SQIVND (reference sequence). V shed 6 bases and J 0 bases; nucleotides not matched to a gene: 5. There are 15 residues in the CDR3.

The chain joins TRBV5-4 to TRBJ1-2; weak D call: TRBD1 (6 bases). The CDR3 totals 15 residues. V lost 2 bases and J lost 2, with 13 bases in between. The germline gives CDR1 SGHNT, CDR2 YYREEE (reference sequence). This chain's CDR3 is CASSFELGANYGYTF. The CDR3 DNA reads as TGTGCCAGCAGCTTCGAGTTGGGGGCGAACTATGGCTACACCTTC.

The chain carries TRBV5-6 and TRBJ2-6; 7 bases line up with TRBD2. Germline loops: CDR1 SGHDT, CDR2 YYEEEE. This CDR3 has 16 amino acids. The ends lost 1 base at V and 4 bases at J; junction bases unmatched: 5. The chain's CDR3 is CASSLFGGTGANVLTF. The CDR3 DNA follows: TGTGCCAGCAGCTTGTTCGGGGGGACGGGGGCCAACGTCCTGACTTTC.

The V call is TRBV5-1, the J call TRBJ1-5; the D gene is possibly TRBD1 (6 bases). Trimming stripped 4 bases from V and 4 bases from J, with 9 bases between. Germline-derived CDR1 and CDR2 are SGHRS and YFSETQ. This CDR3 region has 13 residues. The chain's CDR3 is CASSAGQNQPQHF. CDR3 nucleotide sequence: TGCGCCAGCAGCGCAGGACAGAATCAGCCCCAGCATTTT. The full variable domain, in which reference TRBV5-1 and TRBJ1-5 provide the parts outside the CDR3, is KAGVTQTPRYLIKTRGQQVTLSCSPISGHRSVSWYQQTPGQGLQFLFEYFSETQRNKGNFPGRFSGRQFSNSRSEMNVSTLELGDSALYLCASSAGQNQPQHFGDGTRLSIL.

V gene TRBV29-1 combines with J gene TRBJ2-1; 8 nucleotides line up with TRBD1. Trimming removed 3 bases from V and 0 bases from J; junction bases left unmatched: 16. Germline CDR1 and CDR2: SQVTM and ANQGSEA. CDR3 length: 19 residues. CDR3 residues: CSVEAIGQGPSRSYNEQFF. CDR3 sequence (DNA): TGCAGCGTTGAGGCTATTGGACAGGGCCCATCCCGCTCCTACAATGAGCAGTTCTTC.

The chain has TRBV6-5 and TRBJ1-6; TRBD1 might be the D (6 bases). Germline V gene sequence: CDR1 MNHEY, CDR2 SVGAGI. This CDR3 has 13 residues. Deletions cut 8 bases from V and 6 bases from J, with 11 bases between. The CDR3 is CASHRDSNSPLHF. The CDR3 DNA sequence: TGTGCCAGCCACAGGGATTCTAATTCACCCCTCCACTTT.

This clone appeared a single time. The CDR3 region is CASDRAGELFF. In DNA, the CDR3 is TGTGCCAGCGACAGGGCCGGGGAGCTGTTTTTT. The chain employs TRBV18 and TRBJ2-2; 7 bases map to TRBD1. V trimming: 8 bases; J trimming: 6 bases; junction bases outside the gene matches: 0. Germline V gene lookup returns CDR1 KGHSH and CDR2 LQKENI. The CDR3 loop spans 11 amino acids.